One sample yielded the 32 T cell receptor beta chains listed below, sequenced in a study of OX40 agonist ivuxolimab in advanced cancers. Library preparation was by the immunoSEQ multiplex PCR assay. TCRdb carries this immuneACCESS record with in-frame sequences only. Its versions omit some clonotypes, under half of them owing to an unresolved V gene in the studies checked, with the rest unexplained. The sample profile shows about 67,000 clones; more than 65% of them were found once. Of the sample, roughly 5% is held by the ten largest clones. Specimen: CD4+ or CD8+ T cells sorted from blood, collected in a trial of the OX40 agonist ivuxolimab. These receptors were obtained from an adult with an advanced solid tumor such as melanoma, head and neck, liver or kidney cancer.

The chain has TRBV7-9 and TRBJ2-1; no definite D call. Trimming took 5 bases from V and 2 from J, leaving 4 bases between them. Per germline, CDR1 SEHNR and CDR2 FQNEAQ (reference sequence). The CDR3 consists of 12 residues. CDR3 DNA sequence: TGTGCCAGCAGCCCTACCTACAATGAGCAGTTCTTC. Its translation: CASSPTYNEQFF. Full variable domain (outside the CDR3, taken from reference TRBV7-9 and TRBJ2-1): DTGVSQNPRHKITKRGQNVTFRCDPISEHNRLYWYRQTLGQGPEFLTYFQNEAQLEKSRLLSDRFSAERPKGSFSTLEIQRTEQGDSAMYLCASSPTYNEQFFGPGTRLTVL.

V is TRBV30 and J is TRBJ2-1; D gene uncertain. V dropped 2 bases and J dropped 10 bases, with 15 bases sitting between them. The germline CDR1 and CDR2 sequences are GTSNPN and SVGIG (reference sequence). The length of the CDR3 is 13 residues. The CDR3 region has the DNA TGTGCCTGGAGTAAGTCCCGCCCAAGGGAGCAGTTCTTC. This codes for CAWSKSRPREQFF. Complete variable domain (other parts from reference TRBV30 and TRBJ2-1): SQTIHQWPATLVQPVGSPLSLECTVEGTSNPNLYWYRQAAGRGLQLLFYSVGIGQISSEVPQNLSASRPQDRQFILSSKKLLLSDSGFYLCAWSKSRPREQFFGPGTRLTVL.

This rearrangement joins TRBV4-2 to TRBJ1-4; no clear D gene. Trimming left V 0 bases short and J 4 bases short, with 9 bases between. The CDR3 is made up of 15 amino acids. CDR1 and CDR2 (germline): LGHNA, YNFKEQ. The DNA for the CDR3 is TGTGCCAGCAGCCAAGATCCAGGAGGTAATGAAAAACTGTTTTTT. This encodes CASSQDPGGNEKLFF.

V is TRBV23-1 and J is TRBJ1-4; weak D call: TRBD1 (5 bases). TRBV23-1 carries the ORF label, with uncertain function. The V end lost 3 bases, the J end lost 8 bases, and 16 bases lay between the germline ends. CDR3 size: 15 residues. Written as DNA, the CDR3 is TGCGCCAGCAGTCATCTGAGCCTGGGGGTGGAAAAACTGTTTTTT. Translated: CASSHLSLGVEKLFF.

The V call is TRBV5-1, the J call TRBJ1-6, with TRBD1 as a possible D gene (6 bases). Germline values: CDR1 SGHRS, CDR2 YFSETQ. Trimming took 4 bases from V and 7 from J, leaving 18 bases between them. CDR3 length: 16 amino acids. CDR3 in amino acids: CASSPQGVTGNSPLHF. The CDR3 bases are TGCGCCAGCAGCCCCCAAGGCGTCACAGGGAATTCACCCCTCCACTTT.

This sequence joins TRBV28 and TRBJ1-5, with D possibly TRBD1 on 6 matching bases. This CDR3 is 15 amino acids long. Looked up from germline, CDR1 is MDHEN and CDR2 is SYDVKM. The germline V and J ends were trimmed by 7 bases and 2 bases, with 15 bases remaining between them. CDR3 nucleotide sequence: TGTGCCAGCATCCCCGGGGGCGTTCGCAATCAGCCCCAGCATTTT. It yields the protein CASIPGGVRNQPQHF. The variable domain in full, completed from reference TRBV28 and TRBJ1-5, reads DVKVTQSSRYLVKRTGEKVFLECVQDMDHENMFWYRQDPGLGLRLIYFSYDVKMKEKGDIPEGYSVSREKKERFSLILESASTNQTSMYLCASIPGGVRNQPQHFGDGTRLSIL.

This chain uses TRBV20-1 with TRBJ1-1; no reliable D call. This CDR3 has 11 amino acids. Deletions cut 3 bases from V and 7 bases from J, with 9 bases between. Germline V gene lookup returns CDR1 DFQATT and CDR2 SNEGSKA (reference sequence). CDR3 DNA sequence: TGCAGTGCTAGGGGGAGAGTTGAAGCTTTCTTT. Translation gives CSARGRVEAFF.

This chain joins TRBV20-1 and TRBJ2-1; the D gene is possibly TRBD2 (6 bases). V was pared by 2 bases and J by 9 bases, with 8 bases between. The CDR3 has 11 residues. In germline, CDR1 is DFQATT, CDR2 SNEGSKA (reference sequence). CDR3 sequence (DNA): TGCAGTGCTAGACCGGGACTTGAGCAGTTCTTC. It yields the protein CSARPGLEQFF.

This chain uses TRBV4-2 with TRBJ2-5; tentatively, D is TRBD2 (5 bases). CDR1 and CDR2 from the germline V gene are LGHNA and YNFKEQ. The CDR3 extends over 15 amino acids. V lost 0 bases and J lost 5, with 13 bases in between. The CDR3 sequence: CASSQDRAGGETQYF. The DNA for the CDR3 is TGTGCCAGCAGCCAAGATCGTGCGGGTGGGGAGACCCAGTACTTC.

The J gene is TRBJ2-2, the V gene TRBV28, with 10 bases aligning to TRBD1. V dropped 2 bases and J dropped 6; count of bases not matched to a gene: 21. The germline V gene encodes CDR1 MDHEN and CDR2 SYDVKM. The CDR3 contains 21 residues. CDR3 amino acids: CASSLNPRFPGQGKGAGELFF. The CDR3 bases are TGTGCCAGCAGTTTAAATCCCCGATTCCCGGGACAGGGGAAAGGCGCCGGGGAGCTGTTTTTT.

The chain joins TRBV28 to TRBJ2-2; 8 bases are a match to TRBD2. CDR3 size: 14 residues. CDR1 is MDHEN and CDR2 is SYDVKM in the germline V gene. V was clipped by 3 bases and J by 6 bases; unmatched bases: 3. The DNA of the CDR3 is TGTGCCAGCAGTTTCGCCGGGGGGGCCGGGGAGCTGTTTTTT. Protein sequence: CASSFAGGAGELFF.

V and J are TRBV18 and TRBJ2-7; D could derive from TRBD1 or TRBD2 (6 bases each). From germline, CDR1 is KGHSH and CDR2 LQKENI. The CDR3 is made up of 14 amino acids. V was cut by 3 bases and J by 2 bases, with 11 bases left in between. This CDR3 reads CASSPQEGAYEQYV. CDR3 bases: TGTGCCAGCTCACCCCAGGAGGGGGCCTACGAGCAGTACGTC.

This clone has only a few counts. The V gene is TRBV19, the J gene TRBJ1-6, with 10 bases that match TRBD1. V lost 3 bases and J lost 9; bases outside the gene matches: 2. The CDR3 contains 14 residues. Germline V lookup: CDR1 LNHDA, CDR2 SQIVND (reference sequence). CDR3 bases: TGTGCCAGTAGTATCCGGGACAGGGGTTCACCCCTCCACTTT. Translated, it gives CASSIRDRGSPLHF.

This chain uses TRBV7-2 with TRBJ1-1; D gene uncertain. Trimming pared 1 base from V and 5 bases from J, leaving 8 bases between. Looked up from germline, CDR1 is SGHTA and CDR2 is FQGNSA. The CDR3 extends over 13 amino acids. DNA of the CDR3: TGTGCCAGCAGCTTAGGACGGAATACTGAAGCTTTCTTT. Amino acids: CASSLGRNTEAFF. Full variable domain (missing parts from reference TRBV7-2 and TRBJ1-1): GAGVSQSPSNKVTEKGKDVELRCDPISGHTALYWYRQSLGQGLEFLIYFQGNSAPDKSGLPSDRFSAERTGGSVSTLTIQRTQQEDSAVYLCASSLGRNTEAFFGQGTRLTVV.

V is TRBV10-3 and J is TRBJ2-1; TRBD2 matches 12 bases. The CDR3 is made up of 15 amino acids. The germline V gene encodes CDR1 ENHRY and CDR2 SYGVKD. The ends lost 10 bases at V and 1 base at J; junction bases unmatched: 5. The DNA for the CDR3 is TGTGCCACGTCGACTAGCGGGAGTTCCTACAATGAGCAGTTCTTC. It encodes CATSTSGSSYNEQFF.

The chain recombines TRBV9 with TRBJ1-5; D is undetermined. V was shortened by 2 bases and J by 5 bases, with 8 bases between the two germline ends. The germline gives CDR1 SGDLS, CDR2 YYNGEE. The CDR3 is made up of 13 amino acids. CDR3 sequence (DNA): TGTGCCAGCAGCGTTGACCCCGATCAGCCCCAGCATTTT. Its protein is CASSVDPDQPQHF.

The chain uses TRBV20-1 and TRBJ2-1; D is undetermined. Germline V gene data show CDR1 as DFQATT and CDR2 as SNEGSKA (reference sequence). The V gene lost 6 bases and the J gene lost 6 bases, with 9 bases spanning the gap. The length of the CDR3 is 11 residues. The CDR3 sequence is CSAAEFNEQFF. CDR3 nucleotides: TGCAGTGCCGCGGAATTCAATGAGCAGTTCTTC.

This clone was recorded only once. The chain has TRBV7-9 and TRBJ2-1; 11 bases are a match to TRBD2. V lost 5 bases and J lost 9; bases outside the gene matches: 6. This CDR3 is 14 amino acids long. Germline-derived CDR1 and CDR2 are SEHNR and FQNEAQ (reference sequence). CDR3: CASSLSGGAVEQFF. CDR3 in DNA: TGTGCCAGCAGCCTTAGCGGGGGGGCGGTTGAGCAGTTCTTC.

This sequence joins TRBV28 and TRBJ2-5; D gene uncertain. V shed 5 bases and J shed 5 bases, with 9 bases lying between them. The CDR3 sequence is 12 residues long. CDR1 and CDR2 (germline): MDHEN, SYDVKM. The DNA for the CDR3 is TGTGCCAGCAGTCCTTTTAGGGAGACCCAGTACTTC. It translates to CASSPFRETQYF.

This clone was recorded a few times. The V call is TRBV28, the J call TRBJ2-3; 8 nucleotides match TRBD1. V gave up 4 bases and J gave up 5 bases; unmatched junction bases: 5. This CDR3 region has 14 residues. The germline V gene encodes CDR1 MDHEN and CDR2 SYDVKM. The CDR3 nucleotides are TGTGCCAGCAGTTCCGGACAGGGCCGAGATACGCAGTATTTT. This encodes CASSSGQGRDTQYF. Using reference TRBV28 and TRBJ2-3 for the parts outside the CDR3, the full variable domain is DVKVTQSSRYLVKRTGEKVFLECVQDMDHENMFWYRQDPGLGLRLIYFSYDVKMKEKGDIPEGYSVSREKKERFSLILESASTNQTSMYLCASSSGQGRDTQYFGPGTRLTVL.

This clone was seen only a few times. The chain carries TRBV27 and TRBJ1-5; a weak D match, TRBD1 (5 bases). The CDR3 is 14 amino acids. V lost 5 bases and J lost 3, with 11 bases in between. Germline values: CDR1 MNHEY, CDR2 SMNVEV (reference sequence). CDR3 DNA: TGTGCCAGCAGTGCACCGGGGCTCAATCAGCCCCAGCATTTT. Translating gives CASSAPGLNQPQHF.

The V gene is TRBV6-5, the J gene TRBJ1-1; D possibly corresponds to TRBD1 (5 bases). Germline-derived CDR1 and CDR2 are MNHEY and SVGAGI. Trimming removed 2 bases at V and 4 bases at J, with 14 bases between. This CDR3 region has 15 residues. The CDR3 spells CASSYLLATGTEAFF. The CDR3 region has the DNA TGTGCCAGCAGTTACCTCCTCGCTACAGGCACTGAAGCTTTCTTT.

The CDR3 DNA sequence: TGTGCCAGCAGTTCGGAGGCAACTAATGAAAAACTGTTTTTT. It translates to CASSSEATNEKLFF. The chain has TRBV6-5 and TRBJ1-4, with D uncertain. CDR1 is MNHEY and CDR2 is SVGAGI in the germline V gene. This CDR3 comprises 14 residues. V was clipped by 4 bases and J by 0 bases, with 6 bases between them.

The chain recombines TRBV28 with TRBJ1-4, with D possibly matching TRBD1 (6 bases). V was clipped by 7 bases and J by 8 bases, with 17 bases between them. The germline V gene has CDR1 MDHEN and CDR2 SYDVKM. The CDR3 consists of 14 residues. CDR3 in DNA: TGTGCCAGCATATCCAGGGGTCAGGGAGAAAAACTGTTTTTT. This codes for CASISRGQGEKLFF.

The chain joins TRBV7-9 to TRBJ2-1, with a possible D match to TRBD2 (5 bases). Germline CDR1 SEHNR, CDR2 FQNEAQ (reference sequence). CDR3 length: 18 amino acids. V was clipped by 5 bases and J by 5 bases, with 25 bases between them. CDR3 residues: CASSPLLTPGKANNEQFF. CDR3 DNA sequence: TGTGCCAGCAGCCCTCTCCTGACCCCGGGGAAGGCAAACAATGAGCAGTTCTTC.

The chain is built from TRBV7-6 and TRBJ1-1; TRBD1 aligns across 10 bases. Losses at the gene ends were 5 bases for V and 4 bases for J; bases not matched to a gene: 1. The CDR3 runs 13 residues. Per germline, CDR1 SGHVS and CDR2 FNYEAQ. The CDR3 sequence: CASSRDRGTEAFF. The CDR3, as DNA: TGTGCCAGCAGCCGGGACAGGGGCACTGAAGCTTTCTTT.

The J gene is TRBJ2-7, the V gene TRBV7-2, with D perhaps being TRBD1 or TRBD2 (5 bases each). This CDR3 contains 13 residues. Germline CDR1 and CDR2: SGHTA and FQGNSA. The V and J ends lost 5 bases and 2 bases respectively, with 10 bases between them. CDR3 coding DNA: TGTGCCAGCAGCCCGCTGGGGGCCTACGAGCAGTACTTC. This translates into CASSPLGAYEQYF.

The CDR3 DNA reads as TGTGCCAGCAGTCAAGCCGGGACTAGCCGCTACGAGCAGTACTTC. Translation: CASSQAGTSRYEQYF. This chain uses TRBV27 with TRBJ2-7; TRBD2 matches at 9 bases. The CDR3 runs 15 residues. CDR1 is MNHEY and CDR2 is SMNVEV in the germline V gene (reference sequence). The junction had 8 bases not matched to a gene; V was cut back by 5 bases and J by 3 bases.

The DNA of the CDR3 is TGTGCCAGCAGTTCCTACAGGGGGCGTGGGGATACGCAGTATTTT. It codes for CASSSYRGRGDTQYF. The chain employs TRBV11-2 and TRBJ2-3, with 9 nucleotides matching TRBD1. Germline assignment: CDR1 SGHAT and CDR2 FQNNGV. Trimming at V came to 6 bases and at J to 6 bases, leaving 10 bases not matched to a gene. This CDR3 region has 15 residues.

The V and J genes are TRBV15 and TRBJ2-7; D is perhaps TRBD1 (5 bases). The germline V gene encodes CDR1 LNHNV and CDR2 YYDKDF (reference sequence). The CDR3 runs to 16 residues. V was shortened by 0 bases and J by 3 bases, with 15 bases between the two germline ends. The CDR3 DNA follows: TGTGCCACCAGCAGAGATCTGGGGCGGACGAACTACGAGCAGTACTTC. Amino acids: CATSRDLGRTNYEQYF.

This chain uses TRBV11-3 with TRBJ2-1; D is ambiguous. Trimming pared 4 bases from V and 9 bases from J, leaving 13 bases between. Germline CDR1 and CDR2: SGHNT and YENEEA. The CDR3 is 13 residues long. The CDR3 DNA sequence: TGTGCCAGCAGCTCGACATTTGTTAGTGAGCAGTTCTTC. The encoded protein is CASSSTFVSEQFF.

This chain joins TRBV30 and TRBJ2-7, with a weak D call TRBD1 (6 bases). The V and J ends lost 1 base and 2 bases respectively, with 21 bases between them. This CDR3 has 17 amino acids. Germline V CDR1 and CDR2: GTSNPN, SVGIG (reference sequence). CDR3: CAWSAPPRWGQTYEQYF. CDR3 DNA: TGTGCCTGGAGTGCACCCCCTCGTTGGGGACAAACCTACGAGCAGTACTTC.